The sample holds many counts of the clone carrying this T cell receptor beta chain. Its antigen is as yet unknown. Germline CDR1 and CDR2: SGHRS and YFSETQ. With 1 base removed from V and 4 bases from J, the gap between germline ends came to 6 bases. This CDR3 has 12 amino acids. It was through 5'RACE template switching that TCR cDNA was made, with a universal primer site and UMIs added. One entry per CDR3 protein, called by TCRdb with MiXCR from the 5' RACE reads. The sample yields more than 200,000 distinct CDR3 sequences, 3.6% seen once. The data were obtained in a study of T cells after yellow fever vaccination. The study's findings and limits: Most primary-vaccination clones recurred post-booster (more than 95% CD4, 88% CD8). FACS-sorted repertoires could harbor abundant contaminating bulk-population clonotypes.

This material consisted of PBMCs, taken 15 days after the yellow fever booster vaccination. This receptor was identified in a man aged 18-30 years who received the YFV17D yellow fever vaccine. The chain links TRBV5-1 to TRBJ2-7; D ambiguous. CDR3 residues: CASSLKDYEQYF. The DNA of the CDR3 is TGCGCCAGCAGCTTGAAAGATTACGAGCAGTACTTC. Complete variable domain (other parts from reference TRBV5-1 and TRBJ2-7): KAGVTQTPRYLIKTRGQQVTLSCSPISGHRSVSWYQQTPGQGLQFLFEYFSETQRNKGNFPGRFSGRQFSNSRSEMNVSTLELGDSALYLCASSLKDYEQYFGPGTRLTVT.